This is a list of T cell receptor beta chains from one sample in a study of post-analysis software for immune sequencing data. MiXCR, applied by TCRdb to the PCR reads, yields one record per CDR3 protein. The table lists some 690,000 distinct CDR3 sequences, 25% to 30% of them singletons. The sample was blood. The receptors originated from a girl aged 5-17 years with multiple sclerosis. Both conserved end residues are part of each CDR3. D genes are given only for firm matches. Size values are once, few and many counts, or a class for expanded clones, and some rows have none.

d_call	v_call	j_call	clone_size	cdr3_nt	cdr3_aa
TRBD1	TRBV7-2	TRBJ2-2	-	TGTGCCAGCAGCGAACAGGGGGCGGACACCGGGGAGCTGTTTTTT	CASSEQGADTGELFF
-	TRBV25-1	TRBJ2-5	-	TGTGCCAGCAGAGGGCTGAATCAAGAGACCCAGTACTTC	CASRGLNQETQYF
TRBD1	TRBV7-2	TRBJ2-3	few	TGTGCCAGCAGCTTAACCAGGGGGTTTTCAGATACGCAGTATTTT	CASSLTRGFSDTQYF
TRBD1	TRBV29-1	TRBJ2-3	many	TGCAGCGTTGAAAGGACAGGGGTCACAGATACGCAGTATTTT	CSVERTGVTDTQYF
-	TRBV12-3/TRBV12-4	TRBJ1-5	few	TGTGCCAGCAGTTTAGGCGGAGATCGGCCCCAGCATTTT	CASSLGGDRPQHF
TRBD1	TRBV5-1	TRBJ1-2	few	TGCGCCAGCAGCTTGGTTCCAGGGGGGTATGGCTACACCTTC	CASSLVPGGYGYTF
-	TRBV6-2/TRBV6-3	TRBJ2-5	-	TGTGCCAGCAGTTACTCGAGTAGGGATGCGGAGACCCAGTACTTC	CASSYSSRDAETQYF
-	TRBV29-1	TRBJ1-5	-	TGCAGCGTTGAATTTGGGGGCAATCAGCCCCAGCATTTT	CSVEFGGNQPQHF
-	TRBV4-3	TRBJ2-6	-	TGCGCCAGCAGCCCCCGATGGGGTGGGGCCAACGTCCTGACTTTC	CASSPRWGGANVLTF
-	TRBV3-1	TRBJ2-5	-	TGTGCCAGCAGCCGGGGACCCACCTCGGGGACCCAGTACTTC	CASSRGPTSGTQYF
TRBD2	TRBV28	TRBJ2-2	-	TGTGCCAGCAGTTTTACTAGCGGGCAGAACACCGGGGAGCTGTTTTTT	CASSFTSGQNTGELFF
-	TRBV28	TRBJ2-3	few	TGTGCCAGCAGTTTATCCCTAGGGGGAACAGATACGCAGTATTTT	CASSLSLGGTDTQYF
-	TRBV7-6	TRBJ1-6	few	TGTGCCAGCAGCTTAGGAAGTGAGAGCTCCTATAATTCACCCCTCCACTTT	CASSLGSESSYNSPLHF
-	TRBV7-2	TRBJ2-7	-	TGTGCCAGCAGCTTAAGGGACTGGTCCTACGAGCAGTACTTC	CASSLRDWSYEQYF
-	TRBV2	TRBJ2-5	few	TGTGCCAGCGGGGTCAGGGGGGCCAAAGGGACCCAGTACTTC	CASGVRGAKGTQYF
-	TRBV5-1	TRBJ1-2	-	TGCGCCAGCAGCTTGGACCCGGGGGAGGACTATGGCTACACCTTC	CASSLDPGEDYGYTF
TRBD2	TRBV20-1	TRBJ2-3	-	TGCAGTGCCACGTCAACTAGCGGGGGGCTCCCAGATACGCAGTATTTT	CSATSTSGGLPDTQYF
-	TRBV6-1	TRBJ2-1	few	TGTGCCAGCAGGAGGTCGGGCGAGGGGAGGAATGAGCAGTTCTTC	CASRRSGEGRNEQFF
-	TRBV20-1	TRBJ2-1	-	TGCAGTGCTAGAGATACTTCCTCCCCCTACAATGAGCAGTTCTTC	CSARDTSSPYNEQFF